This TCR beta chain was observed in a study of OX40 agonist ivuxolimab in advanced cancers. Turning to the study itself: Participants could have had prior anti-PD-1, anti-PD-L1 or anti-CTLA-4 therapy, and roughly 39% had some.

Assay: immunoSEQ multiplex PCR; the TCRdb copy retains only in-frame clones and omits some. The data hold 63,000 or so clones, with roughly 80% observed a single time. The CDR3 loop spans 15 amino acids. The junction had 9 bases not matched to a gene; V was cut back by 4 bases and J by 7 bases. Germline V gives CDR1 LNHDA, CDR2 SQIVND (reference sequence). The chain carries TRBV19 and TRBJ2-5; 10 bases line up with TRBD2. The clonotype originates from an adult with an advanced solid tumor such as melanoma, head and neck, liver or kidney cancer. This specimen consisted of CD4+ or CD8+ T cells sorted from blood, obtained in a trial of the OX40 agonist ivuxolimab. The CDR3 sequence: CASSRGSGGSGTQYF. CDR3 nucleotide sequence: TGTGCCAGTAGTAGGGGTAGCGGGGGGTCCGGGACCCAGTACTTC.